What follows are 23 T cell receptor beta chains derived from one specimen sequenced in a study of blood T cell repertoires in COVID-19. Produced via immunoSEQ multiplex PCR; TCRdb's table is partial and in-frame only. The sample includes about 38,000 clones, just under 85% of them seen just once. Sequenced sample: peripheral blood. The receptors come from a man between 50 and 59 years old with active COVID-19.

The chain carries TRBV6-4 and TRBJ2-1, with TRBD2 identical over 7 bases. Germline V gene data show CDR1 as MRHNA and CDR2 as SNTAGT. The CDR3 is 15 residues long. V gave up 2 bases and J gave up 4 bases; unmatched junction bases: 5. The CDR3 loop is CASSDRPSGYNEQFF. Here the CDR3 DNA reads TGTGCCAGCAGTGACAGGCCTAGCGGTTACAATGAGCAGTTCTTC.

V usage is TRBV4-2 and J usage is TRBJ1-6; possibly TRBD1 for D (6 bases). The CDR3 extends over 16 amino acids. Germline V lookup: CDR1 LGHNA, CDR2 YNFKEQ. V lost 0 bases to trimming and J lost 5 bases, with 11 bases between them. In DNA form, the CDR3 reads TGTGCCAGCAGCCAAGATAGGGGACATAATAATTCACCCCTCCACTTT. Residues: CASSQDRGHNNSPLHF.

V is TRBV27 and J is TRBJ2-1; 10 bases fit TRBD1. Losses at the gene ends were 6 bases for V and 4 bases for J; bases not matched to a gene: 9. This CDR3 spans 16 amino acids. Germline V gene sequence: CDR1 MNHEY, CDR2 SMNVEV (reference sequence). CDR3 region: CASSSRPGQGYNEQFF. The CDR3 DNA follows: TGTGCCAGCAGCAGCAGGCCGGGACAGGGGTACAATGAGCAGTTCTTC.

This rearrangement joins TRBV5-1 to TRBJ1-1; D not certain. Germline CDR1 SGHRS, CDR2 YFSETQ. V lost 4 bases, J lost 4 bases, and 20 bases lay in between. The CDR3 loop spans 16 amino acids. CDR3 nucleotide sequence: TGCGCCAGCAGCCAAGTTCCTTTGGGCCCCAGCACTGAAGCTTTCTTT. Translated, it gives CASSQVPLGPSTEAFF. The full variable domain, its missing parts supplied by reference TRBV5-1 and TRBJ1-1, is KAGVTQTPRYLIKTRGQQVTLSCSPISGHRSVSWYQQTPGQGLQFLFEYFSETQRNKGNFPGRFSGRQFSNSRSEMNVSTLELGDSALYLCASSQVPLGPSTEAFFGQGTRLTVV.

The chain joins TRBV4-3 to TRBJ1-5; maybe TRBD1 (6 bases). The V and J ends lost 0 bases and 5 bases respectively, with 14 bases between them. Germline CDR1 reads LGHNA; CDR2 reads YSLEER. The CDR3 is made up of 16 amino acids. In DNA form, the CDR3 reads TGCGCCAGCAGCCAAGATCACACAGGGCAGCATCAGCCCCAGCATTTT. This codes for CASSQDHTGQHQPQHF.

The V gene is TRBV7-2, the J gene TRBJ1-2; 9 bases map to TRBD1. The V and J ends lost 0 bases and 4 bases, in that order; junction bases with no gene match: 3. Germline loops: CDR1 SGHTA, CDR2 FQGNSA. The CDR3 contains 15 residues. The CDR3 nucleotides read TGTGCCAGCAGCTTAGCCGAGGACAGGGGCTATGGCTACACCTTC. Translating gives CASSLAEDRGYGYTF.

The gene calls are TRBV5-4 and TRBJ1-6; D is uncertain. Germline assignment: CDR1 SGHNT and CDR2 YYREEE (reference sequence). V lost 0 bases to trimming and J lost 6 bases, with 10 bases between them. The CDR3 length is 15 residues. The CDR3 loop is CASSLVGGLNSPLHF. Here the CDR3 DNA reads TGTGCCAGCAGCTTGGTCGGAGGCCTTAATTCACCCCTCCACTTT.

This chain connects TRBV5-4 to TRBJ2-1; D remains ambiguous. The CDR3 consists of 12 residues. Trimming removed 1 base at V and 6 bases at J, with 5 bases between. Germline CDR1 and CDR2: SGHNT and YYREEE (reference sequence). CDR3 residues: CASSLTGNEQFF. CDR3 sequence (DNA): TGTGCCAGCAGCTTGACCGGCAATGAGCAGTTCTTC.

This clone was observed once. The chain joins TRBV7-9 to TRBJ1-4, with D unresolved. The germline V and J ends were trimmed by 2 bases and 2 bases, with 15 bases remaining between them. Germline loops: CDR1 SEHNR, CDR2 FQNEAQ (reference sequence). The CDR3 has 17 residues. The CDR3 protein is CASSLRRGTGTNEKLFF. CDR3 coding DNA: TGTGCCAGCAGCTTACGGCGGGGAACGGGCACTAATGAAAAACTGTTTTTT.

CDR3 nucleotide sequence: TGTGCCAGCAGTACCCAGACCTACGAGCAGTACTTC. This translates into CASSTQTYEQYF. V is TRBV28 and J is TRBJ2-7; D gene uncertain. Germline CDR1 and CDR2: MDHEN and SYDVKM. Trimming left V 5 bases short and J 2 bases short, with 7 bases between. The CDR3 has 12 residues.

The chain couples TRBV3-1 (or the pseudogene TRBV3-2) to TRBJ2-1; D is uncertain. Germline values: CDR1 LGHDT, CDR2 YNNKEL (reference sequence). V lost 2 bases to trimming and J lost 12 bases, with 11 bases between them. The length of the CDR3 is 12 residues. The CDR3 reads CASSQPGIVQFF. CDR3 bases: TGTGCCAGCAGCCAACCGGGTATCGTGCAGTTCTTC.

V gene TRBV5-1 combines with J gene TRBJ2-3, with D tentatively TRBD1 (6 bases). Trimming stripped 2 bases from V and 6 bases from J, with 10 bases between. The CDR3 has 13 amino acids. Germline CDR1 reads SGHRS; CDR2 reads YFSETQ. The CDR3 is CASSLLDRDTQYF. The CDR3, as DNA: TGCGCCAGCAGCTTACTCGACAGGGATACGCAGTATTTT.

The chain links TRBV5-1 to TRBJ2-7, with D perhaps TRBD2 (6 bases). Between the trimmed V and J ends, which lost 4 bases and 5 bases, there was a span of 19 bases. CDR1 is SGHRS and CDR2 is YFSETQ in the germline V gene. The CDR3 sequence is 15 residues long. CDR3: CASSLRPSDLDEQYF. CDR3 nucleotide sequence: TGCGCCAGCAGCCTGCGCCCTAGCGATTTAGACGAGCAGTACTTC.

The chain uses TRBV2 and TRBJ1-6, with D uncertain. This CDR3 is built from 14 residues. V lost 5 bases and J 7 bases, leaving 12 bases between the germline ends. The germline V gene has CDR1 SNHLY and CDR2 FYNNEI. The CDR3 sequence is CASSRETGNSPLHF. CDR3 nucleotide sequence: TGTGCCAGCAGTCGGGAGACGGGAAATTCACCCCTCCACTTT.

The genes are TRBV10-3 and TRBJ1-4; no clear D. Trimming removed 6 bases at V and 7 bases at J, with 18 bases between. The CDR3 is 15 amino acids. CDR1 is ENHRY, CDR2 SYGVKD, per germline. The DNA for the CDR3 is TGTGCCATCAGAAGCGGGGTCGGGGTCGGTGAAAAACTGTTTTTT. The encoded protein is CAIRSGVGVGEKLFF.

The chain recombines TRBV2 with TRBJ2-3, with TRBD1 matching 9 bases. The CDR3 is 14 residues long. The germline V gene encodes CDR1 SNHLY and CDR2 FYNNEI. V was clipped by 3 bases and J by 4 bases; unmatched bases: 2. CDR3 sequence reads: CASSENRGPDTQYF. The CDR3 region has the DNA TGTGCCAGCAGTGAGAACAGGGGGCCAGATACGCAGTATTTT.

Here the CDR3 DNA reads TGTGCCAGCAGCTTTCGACTAATGGAGACCCAGTACTTC. Encoded protein: CASSFRLMETQYF. The chain combines TRBV7-6 with TRBJ2-5, with D perhaps TRBD2 (5 bases). The CDR3 length is 13 residues. Germline loops: CDR1 SGHVS, CDR2 FNYEAQ. Trimming stripped 3 bases from V and 5 bases from J, with 10 bases between.

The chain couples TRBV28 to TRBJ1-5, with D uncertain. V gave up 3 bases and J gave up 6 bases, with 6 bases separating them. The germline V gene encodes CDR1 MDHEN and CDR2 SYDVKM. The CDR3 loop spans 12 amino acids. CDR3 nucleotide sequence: TGTGCCAGCAGTTTTTCGGGTCAGCCCCAGCATTTT. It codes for CASSFSGQPQHF.

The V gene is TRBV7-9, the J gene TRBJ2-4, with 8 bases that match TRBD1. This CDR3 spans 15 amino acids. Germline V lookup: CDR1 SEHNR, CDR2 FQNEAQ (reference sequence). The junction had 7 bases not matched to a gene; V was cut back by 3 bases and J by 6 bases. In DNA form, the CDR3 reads TGTGCCAGCAGCTTGGGGACAGGAGGGGGAAACATTCAGTACTTC. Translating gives CASSLGTGGGNIQYF.

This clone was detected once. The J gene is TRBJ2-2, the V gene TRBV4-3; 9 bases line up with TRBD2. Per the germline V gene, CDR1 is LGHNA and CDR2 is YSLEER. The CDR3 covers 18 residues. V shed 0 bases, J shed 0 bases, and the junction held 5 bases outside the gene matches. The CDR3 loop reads CASSQDYSGGPNTGELFF. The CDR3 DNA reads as TGCGCCAGCAGCCAAGATTATAGCGGGGGCCCGAACACCGGGGAGCTGTTTTTT.

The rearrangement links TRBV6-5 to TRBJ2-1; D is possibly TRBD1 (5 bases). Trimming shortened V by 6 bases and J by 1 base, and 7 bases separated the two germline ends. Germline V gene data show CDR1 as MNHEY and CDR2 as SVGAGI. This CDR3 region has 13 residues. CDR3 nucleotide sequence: TGTGCCAGCAGGGGGCCATCCTACAATGAGCAGTTCTTC. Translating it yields CASRGPSYNEQFF.

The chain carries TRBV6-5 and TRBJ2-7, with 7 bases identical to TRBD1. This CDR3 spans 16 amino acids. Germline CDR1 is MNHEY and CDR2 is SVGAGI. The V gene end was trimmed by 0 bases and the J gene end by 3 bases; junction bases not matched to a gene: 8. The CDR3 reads CASSYSTGAGDYEQYF. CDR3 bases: TGTGCCAGCAGTTACTCTACAGGGGCCGGCGACTACGAGCAGTACTTC.

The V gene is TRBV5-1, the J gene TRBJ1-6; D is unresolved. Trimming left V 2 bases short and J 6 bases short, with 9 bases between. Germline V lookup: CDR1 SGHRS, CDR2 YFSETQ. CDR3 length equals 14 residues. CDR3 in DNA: TGCGCCAGCAGCTTTGGAGACGGTAATTCACCCCTCCACTTT. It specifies CASSFGDGNSPLHF.